This TCR beta chain is from a study of identical twins. Study findings and constraints: Potential partial confounding of zero-insertion analyses by invariant MAIT and iNKT cells was noted. Out-of-frame TCR alpha sharing in monozygotic twins exceeded recombination model predictions.

Carrying unique molecular identifiers, the cDNA also gained a universal primer site through template switching. TCRdb re-analysed the 5' RACE reads in MiXCR, keeping a single row per CDR3 protein. The table shows a few hundred thousand distinct CDR3 sequences, with 13% to 15% occurring only once. This clonotype was seen a few times. Its antigen is still unknown. Only healthy Caucasians were included as donors. This sample also appeared in a second study, on yellow fever vaccine responses in identical twins.

The clonotype originates from a woman in her late teens or twenties in good health. The sample consisted of CD4+ T cells sorted from blood.

CDR3 residues: CASSPGVVRSEQYF. The CDR3 bases are TGTGCCAGCAGCCCTGGCGTCGTTCGTAGCGAGCAGTACTTC. This chain uses TRBV5-5 with TRBJ2-7, with D unclear. V was pared by 4 bases and J by 6 bases, with 17 bases between. This CDR3 is built from 14 residues. CDR1 is SGHKS and CDR2 is YYEKEE in the germline V gene (reference sequence).